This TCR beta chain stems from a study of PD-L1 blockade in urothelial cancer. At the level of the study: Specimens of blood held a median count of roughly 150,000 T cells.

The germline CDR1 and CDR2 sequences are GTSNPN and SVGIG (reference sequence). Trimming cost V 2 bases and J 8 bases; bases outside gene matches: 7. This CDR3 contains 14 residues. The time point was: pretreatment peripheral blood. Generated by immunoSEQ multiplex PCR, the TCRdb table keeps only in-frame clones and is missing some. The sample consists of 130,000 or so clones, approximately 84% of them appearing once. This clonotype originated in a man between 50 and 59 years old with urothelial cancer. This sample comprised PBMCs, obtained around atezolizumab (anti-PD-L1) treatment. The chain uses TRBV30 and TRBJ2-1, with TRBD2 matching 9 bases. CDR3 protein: CAWSLAGGFDEQFF. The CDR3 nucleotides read TGTGCCTGGAGTTTGGCGGGAGGGTTCGATGAGCAGTTCTTC.